These 30 T cell receptor beta chains share one sample of origin, sequenced in a study of blood T cell repertoires in COVID-19. The protocol was immunoSEQ multiplex PCR, while the TCRdb copy is restricted to in-frame clones and leaves out a portion. The data hold about 250,000 clones, with under 85% observed a single time. Sequenced input: peripheral blood. The receptors derive from a human donor in a cohort sampled during active COVID-19.

V and J are TRBV9 and TRBJ2-7; 7 nucleotides agree with TRBD1. The CDR3 extends over 19 amino acids. V lost 0 bases and J lost 6; bases outside the gene matches: 21. Germline V gene data show CDR1 as SGDLS and CDR2 as YYNGEE. Here the CDR3 reads CASSVAGRGQGGRNSEQYF. The CDR3 DNA sequence: TGTGCCAGCAGCGTAGCTGGCAGGGGTCAAGGGGGCCGAAACTCCGAGCAGTACTTC.

The chain combines TRBV12-3 or TRBV12-4 with TRBJ1-2; D gene unclear. V lost 6 bases and J lost 8, with 16 bases in between. The CDR3 has 13 amino acids. CDR3 protein: CASSRNTAGGYTF. The CDR3 nucleotides read TGTGCCAGCAGCCGAAACACCGCCGGGGGCTACACCTTC.

This chain joins TRBV5-1 and TRBJ2-7; D is perhaps TRBD1 (7 bases). This CDR3 spans 13 amino acids. V was cut by 5 bases and J by 2 bases, with 11 bases left in between. Per the germline V gene, CDR1 is SGHRS and CDR2 is YFSETQ. In DNA form, the CDR3 reads TGCGCCAGCAGGGAGGGGGCCGCCTACGAGCAGTACTTC. Its protein product is CASREGAAYEQYF.

The genes are TRBV14 and TRBJ1-4; D is unresolved. In germline, CDR1 is SGHDN, CDR2 FVKESK. The ends were cut back, 3 bases at V and 0 bases at J, with 8 bases in the middle. This CDR3 region has 15 residues. CDR3 in amino acids: CASSHQAPTNEKLFF. CDR3 coding DNA: TGTGCCAGCAGCCACCAGGCCCCAACTAATGAAAAACTGTTTTTT.

This sequence joins TRBV11-2 and TRBJ2-3; 8 nucleotides agree with TRBD1. This CDR3 contains 17 residues. Trimming cost V 5 bases and J 3 bases; bases outside gene matches: 13. The V gene's germline CDR1 is SGHAT and CDR2 FQNNGV. The CDR3 bases are TGTGCCAGCAGCCGAGGACAGGGATCGGGTTTAACAGATACGCAGTATTTT. Amino acid sequence: CASSRGQGSGLTDTQYF.

CDR3: CASSPSSGTDTQYF. The CDR3 region has the DNA TGTGCCAGCAGCCCTAGTTCCGGCACAGATACGCAGTATTTT. The chain uses TRBV6-6 and TRBJ2-3; D is uncertain. Germline V gene sequence: CDR1 MNHNY, CDR2 SVGAGI (reference sequence). The CDR3 has 14 amino acids. V lost 6 bases and J lost 1, with 11 bases in between.

The chain uses TRBV28 and TRBJ1-1; the D is unclear. V was cut by 5 bases and J by 3 bases, with 10 bases left in between. The CDR3 consists of 13 residues. Germline CDR1 reads MDHEN; CDR2 reads SYDVKM. The CDR3 DNA is TGTGCCAGCAGTAGGAGGAGGGACACTGAAGCTTTCTTT. It codes for CASSRRRDTEAFF.

The gene calls are TRBV4-1 and TRBJ1-1, with D possibly matching TRBD1 (6 bases). The V and J ends lost 4 bases and 8 bases respectively, with 17 bases between them. Germline CDR1 is MGHRA and CDR2 is YSYEKL. The CDR3 has 14 residues. In DNA form, the CDR3 reads TGCGCCAGCAGCCGCCTGACAGGATCGAACGAAGCTTTCTTT. It specifies CASSRLTGSNEAFF.

This chain connects TRBV7-2 to TRBJ2-1; possibly TRBD2 for D (5 bases). The V gene's germline CDR1 is SGHTA and CDR2 FQGNSA. This CDR3 is built from 15 residues. Trimming removed 5 bases from V and 5 bases from J, with 16 bases in between. The CDR3 reads CASSHAPHGNNEQFF. CDR3 DNA sequence: TGTGCCAGCAGCCACGCCCCACACGGGAACAATGAGCAGTTCTTC.

This clone showed up just a few times. The chain couples TRBV3-1 (or the pseudogene TRBV3-2) to TRBJ1-2; D uncertain. CDR1 and CDR2 from the germline V gene are LGHDT and YNNKEL (reference sequence). The CDR3 spans 14 residues. V lost 3 bases and J 0 bases, leaving 8 bases between the germline ends. CDR3 sequence (DNA): TGTGCCAGCAGCCACCCGACACCTAACTATGGCTACACCTTC. Residues: CASSHPTPNYGYTF.

This chain joins TRBV28 and TRBJ2-7; 8 bases fit TRBD1. CDR3 length: 15 residues. Trimming removed 6 bases from V and 1 base from J; junction bases left unmatched: 8. Germline V gives CDR1 MDHEN, CDR2 SYDVKM. The CDR3 here is CASSPEQGVSYEQYF. The CDR3 coding sequence is TGTGCCAGCAGCCCCGAACAGGGGGTTTCCTACGAGCAGTACTTC.

J is TRBJ1-1 and V is TRBV9; maybe TRBD1 (5 bases). Trimming removed 1 base at V and 4 bases at J, with 11 bases between. This CDR3 region has 14 residues. Germline values: CDR1 SGDLS, CDR2 YYNGEE. The CDR3 coding sequence is TGTGCCAGCAGCGTACTCCCAGGGCCCACTGAAGCTTTCTTT. It encodes CASSVLPGPTEAFF.

V and J are TRBV29-1 and TRBJ1-2; D is possibly TRBD1 (6 bases). Trimming shortened V by 3 bases and J by 7 bases, and 12 bases separated the two germline ends. The CDR3 consists of 12 residues. Germline-derived CDR1 and CDR2 are SQVTM and ANQGSEA. In DNA form, the CDR3 reads TGCAGCGTTGACAACAGGGAGTCTGGCTACACCTTC. It specifies CSVDNRESGYTF. The variable domain in full, completed from reference TRBV29-1 and TRBJ1-2, reads SAVISQKPSRDICQRGTSLTIQCQVDSQVTMMFWYRQQPGQSLTLIATANQGSEATYESGFVIDKFPISRPNLTFSTLTVSNMSPEDSSIYLCSVDNRESGYTFGSGTRLTVV.

This sequence joins TRBV7-9 and TRBJ2-7; maybe TRBD1 (5 bases). The V and J ends lost 3 bases and 10 bases respectively, with 16 bases between them. This CDR3 has 13 amino acids. CDR1 is SEHNR, CDR2 FQNEAQ, per germline (reference sequence). The CDR3 loop is CASSLREQAEQYF. The DNA of the CDR3 is TGTGCCAGCAGCTTGCGTGAACAGGCGGAACAGTACTTC.

The V gene is TRBV5-1, the J gene TRBJ2-7; the match to TRBD2 covers 13 bases. V lost 4 bases to trimming and J lost 0 bases; unmatched junction nucleotides: 4. This CDR3 has 16 residues. The germline V gene has CDR1 SGHRS and CDR2 YFSETQ. The CDR3 nucleotides are TGCGCCAGCAGCCCAGGGACTAGCGGGGCCTCCTACGAGCAGTACTTC. It is translated as CASSPGTSGASYEQYF.

The V call is TRBV7-2, the J call TRBJ2-7, with 8 positions matching TRBD2. Trimming at V came to 5 bases and at J to 3 bases, leaving 6 bases not matched to a gene. CDR1 SGHTA and CDR2 FQGNSA come from the germline V gene. The CDR3 is made up of 14 amino acids. The CDR3 region is CASSQTGLGYEQYF. The CDR3 DNA is TGTGCCAGCAGCCAGACGGGACTAGGCTACGAGCAGTACTTC.

The rearrangement joins TRBV3-1 (or the pseudogene TRBV3-2) to TRBJ2-7, with 9 nucleotides matching TRBD2. Trimming removed 4 bases from V and 0 bases from J; junction bases left unmatched: 7. The CDR3 has 16 amino acids. CDR1 is LGHDT and CDR2 is YNNKEL in the germline V gene (reference sequence). CDR3 nucleotide sequence: TGTGCCAGCAGCCGTAAGGGACTAGCTGACTCCTACGAGCAGTACTTC. This sequence encodes CASSRKGLADSYEQYF.

This chain joins TRBV6-5 and TRBJ1-6, with 7 bases that match TRBD1. This CDR3 comprises 15 residues. The germline V gene encodes CDR1 MNHEY and CDR2 SVGAGI. V lost 6 bases and J lost 7; bases outside the gene matches: 9. The CDR3: CASSYNRGGNSPLHF. The CDR3 DNA reads as TGTGCCAGCAGCTATAACAGGGGCGGCAATTCACCCCTCCACTTT.

This clone was found a few times. The chain recombines TRBV6-5 with TRBJ1-2; 9 bases are shared with TRBD1. This CDR3 contains 15 residues. From germline, CDR1 is MNHEY and CDR2 SVGAGI. V shed 6 bases, J shed 6 bases, and the junction held 11 bases outside the gene matches. CDR3 residues: CASRSVGQGKDGYTF. The CDR3 DNA reads TGTGCCAGCAGGTCCGTGGGACAGGGAAAAGATGGCTACACCTTC.

This chain connects TRBV28 to TRBJ1-5, with D perhaps TRBD1 (6 bases). The CDR3 length is 16 residues. Germline assignment: CDR1 MDHEN and CDR2 SYDVKM. Trimming removed 3 bases at V and 1 base at J, with 13 bases between. The CDR3 nucleotides read TGTGCCAGCAGTTTCCCAGGACAGAGAAGCAATCAGCCCCAGCATTTT. Translation gives CASSFPGQRSNQPQHF.

The chain uses TRBV4-1 and TRBJ2-1, with unresolved D. The ends were cut back, 3 bases at V and 8 bases at J, with 8 bases in the middle. The CDR3 loop spans 12 amino acids. Germline lookup yields CDR1 MGHRA and CDR2 YSYEKL. CDR3 bases: TGCGCCAGCAGCCACCGGAGCGATGAGCAGTTCTTC. It specifies CASSHRSDEQFF.

The rearrangement links TRBV18 to TRBJ1-2, with D perhaps TRBD1 (5 bases). Germline CDR1 and CDR2: KGHSH and LQKENI. The CDR3 consists of 14 residues. With 0 bases removed from V and 4 bases from J, the gap between germline ends came to 9 bases. The CDR3 DNA reads as TGTGCCAGCTCACCACCGGGGGGGAGCTATGGCTACACCTTC. Translated, it gives CASSPPGGSYGYTF.

This rearrangement joins TRBV19 to TRBJ1-1; D is possibly TRBD1 (5 bases). The V and J ends lost 5 bases and 6 bases respectively, with 13 bases between them. This CDR3 region has 13 residues. Germline V gene lookup returns CDR1 LNHDA and CDR2 SQIVND (reference sequence). CDR3 residues: CASSPLDKPEAFF. DNA of the CDR3: TGTGCCAGTAGTCCCCTGGACAAGCCTGAAGCTTTCTTT. The variable domain in full, completed from reference TRBV19 and TRBJ1-1, reads DGGITQSPKYLFRKEGQNVTLSCEQNLNHDAMYWYRQDPGQGLRLIYYSQIVNDFQKGDIAEGYSVSREKKESFPLTVTSAQKNPTAFYLCASSPLDKPEAFFGQGTRLTVV.

The rearrangement uses TRBV10-1 and TRBJ2-5, with TRBD1 matching over 7 bases. The CDR3 contains 13 residues. The V gene's germline CDR1 is WNHNN and CDR2 SYGVQD (reference sequence). The J segment lost 5 bases and the V segment lost 7 bases, leaving 7 bases of the junction unmatched. The CDR3 region has the DNA TGCGCCAGCACCTCGGGACAGAGCGAGACCCAGTACTTC. Encoded protein: CASTSGQSETQYF.

The CDR3: CASSLRGVRGEQFF. CDR3 sequence (DNA): TGTGCCAGCAGCTTACGCGGGGTGCGGGGAGAGCAGTTCTTC. This chain uses TRBV7-2 with TRBJ2-1, with D tentatively TRBD2 (6 bases). Germline CDR1 and CDR2: SGHTA and FQGNSA. This CDR3 has 14 residues. V lost 2 bases, J lost 10 bases, and 15 bases lay in between.

As regards this clone: An end of the junction does not agree with germline; a read error may underlie this. This chain connects TRBV7-7 to TRBJ2-5; 7 bases map to TRBD1. CDR3 size: 14 residues. Germline CDR1 is SSHAT and CDR2 is FNYEAQ (reference sequence). CDR3 sequence reads: CASSPSTGRETQYF. The CDR3 DNA sequence: TGTGCTAGCAGCCCATCGACAGGGCGGGAGACCCAGTACTTC.

CDR3 nucleotides: TGTGCCAGCAGCTTGGCAAGCCCAGGGGAGCTGTTTTTT. Its translation: CASSLASPGELFF. The chain is built from TRBV5-4 and TRBJ2-2; D not certain. Trimming removed 0 bases at V and 8 bases at J, with 8 bases between. Germline CDR1 and CDR2: SGHNT and YYREEE (reference sequence). CDR3 size: 13 residues.

V and J are TRBV6-5 and TRBJ2-7; 13 bases fit TRBD2. The CDR3 is 13 residues long. Germline V gene lookup returns CDR1 MNHEY and CDR2 SVGAGI. After removal of 8 bases from V and 2 bases from J, the junction contained 0 bases not matched to a gene. As DNA, the CDR3 is TGTGCCAGCGGGACTAGCGGGACCTACGAGCAGTACTTC. This translates into CASGTSGTYEQYF.

The rearrangement links TRBV7-2 to TRBJ2-7, with TRBD2 matching 13 bases. Germline-derived CDR1 and CDR2 are SGHTA and FQGNSA. Germline trimming cut 5 bases from V and 0 bases from J; bases unmatched to any gene: 7. This CDR3 region has 17 residues. CDR3 loop: CASSPGLAGRSSYEQYF. The CDR3 DNA reads TGTGCCAGCAGCCCGGGACTAGCGGGAAGGAGCTCCTACGAGCAGTACTTC. Full variable domain (missing parts from reference TRBV7-2 and TRBJ2-7): GAGVSQSPSNKVTEKGKDVELRCDPISGHTALYWYRQSLGQGLEFLIYFQGNSAPDKSGLPSDRFSAERTGGSVSTLTIQRTQQEDSAVYLCASSPGLAGRSSYEQYFGPGTRLTVT.

The V and J genes are TRBV18 and TRBJ2-2, with 7 positions matching TRBD1. The CDR3 extends over 15 amino acids. The J segment lost 3 bases and the V segment lost 3 bases, leaving 4 bases of the junction unmatched. Germline V CDR1 and CDR2: KGHSH, LQKENI. CDR3 loop: CASSPTGLDTGELFF. DNA of the CDR3: TGTGCCAGCTCACCGACAGGGTTGGACACCGGGGAGCTGTTTTTT. Using reference TRBV18 and TRBJ2-2 for the parts outside the CDR3, the full variable domain is NAGVMQNPRHLVRRRGQEARLRCSPMKGHSHVYWYRQLPEEGLKFMVYLQKENIIDESGMPKERFSAEFPKEGPSILRIQQVVRGDSAAYFCASSPTGLDTGELFFGEGSRLTVL.